A selection of T cell receptor beta chains follows, all from one sample in a study of T cell changes during pregnancy in multiple sclerosis. Assay: immunoSEQ multiplex PCR; the TCRdb copy retains only in-frame clones and omits some. This repertoire shows approximately 70,000 clones, 90% to 95% found once; its top ten account for under 2%. The sample here was peripheral blood, taken in the first trimester of pregnancy. These receptors originate from a female donor in good health, enrolled as a control in a pregnancy study. Each CDR3 is given with its conserved first and last residue. The D gene is left open where the match is weak. Clone size is stated in some rows and not others, as once, few, many or a class when expanded.

D gene: .; CDR3 length: 16; clone size: .; J gene: TRBJ2-7; V gene: TRBV7-2; CDR3 protein: CASSNPFGGRVYEQYF; CDR3 DNA: TGTGCCAGCAGCAACCCTTTCGGGGGGCGCGTTTACGAGCAGTACTTC
D gene: .; CDR3 length: 15; clone size: .; J gene: TRBJ1-1; V gene: TRBV4-1; CDR3 protein: CASSARGGGNTEAFF; CDR3 DNA: TGCGCCAGCAGCGCCCGGGGGGGAGGGAACACTGAAGCTTTCTTT
D gene: .; CDR3 length: 13; clone size: .; J gene: TRBJ2-1; V gene: TRBV29-1; CDR3 protein: CSVGRGRATEQFF; CDR3 DNA: TGCAGCGTTGGGAGGGGCAGGGCAACTGAGCAGTTCTTC
D gene: TRBD2; CDR3 length: 14; clone size: .; J gene: TRBJ2-1; V gene: TRBV5-1; CDR3 protein: CASSLGGLGNEQFF; CDR3 DNA: TGCGCCAGCAGCTTGGGGGGACTAGGCAATGAGCAGTTCTTC
D gene: TRBD1; CDR3 length: 14; clone size: .; J gene: TRBJ2-7; V gene: TRBV19; CDR3 protein: CASSPRQGAREQYF; CDR3 DNA: TGTGCCAGTAGTCCCCGACAGGGGGCGCGGGAGCAGTACTTC
D gene: TRBD2; CDR3 length: 15; clone size: once; J gene: TRBJ2-3; V gene: TRBV7-9; CDR3 protein: CASSLAGTSGSGQYF; CDR3 DNA: TGTGCCAGCAGCTTAGCCGGGACTAGCGGGAGTGGGCAGTATTTT
D gene: TRBD2; CDR3 length: 14; clone size: .; J gene: TRBJ2-1; V gene: TRBV19; CDR3 protein: CASSRSGNYNEQFF; CDR3 DNA: TGTGCCAGTAGTCGTAGCGGGAACTACAATGAGCAGTTCTTC
D gene: .; CDR3 length: 11; clone size: .; J gene: TRBJ2-1; V gene: TRBV19; CDR3 protein: CASRYYNEQFF; CDR3 DNA: TGTGCCAGTCGCTACTACAATGAGCAGTTCTTC
D gene: TRBD1; CDR3 length: 15; clone size: .; J gene: TRBJ1-3; V gene: TRBV4-1; CDR3 protein: CASSPGQGTGNTIYF; CDR3 DNA: TGCGCCAGCAGCCCCGGACAGGGGACTGGAAACACCATATATTTT
D gene: TRBD2; CDR3 length: 16; clone size: .; J gene: TRBJ2-1; V gene: TRBV14; CDR3 protein: CASSQDGTSGYNEQFF; CDR3 DNA: TGTGCCAGCAGCCAAGATGGGACTAGCGGATACAATGAGCAGTTCTTC
D gene: TRBD1; CDR3 length: 15; clone size: .; J gene: TRBJ2-7; V gene: TRBV6-6; CDR3 protein: CASSYQTGLNYEQYF; CDR3 DNA: TGTGCCAGCAGTTATCAGACAGGGCTAAACTACGAGCAGTACTTC
D gene: .; CDR3 length: 12; clone size: .; J gene: TRBJ2-5; V gene: TRBV5-4; CDR3 protein: CASSFYQETQYF; CDR3 DNA: TGTGCCAGCAGCTTCTACCAAGAGACCCAGTACTTC
D gene: .; CDR3 length: 16; clone size: .; J gene: TRBJ2-7; V gene: TRBV27; CDR3 protein: CASSLSSQGRNYEQYF; CDR3 DNA: TGTGCCAGCAGTTTATCGTCCCAGGGTCGAAACTACGAGCAGTACTTC
D gene: .; CDR3 length: 16; clone size: .; J gene: TRBJ1-1; V gene: TRBV5-6; CDR3 protein: CASSWMVQSLNTEAFF; CDR3 DNA: TGTGCCAGCAGCTGGATGGTACAGTCACTGAACACTGAAGCTTTCTTT
D gene: TRBD2; CDR3 length: 15; clone size: .; J gene: TRBJ2-1; V gene: TRBV11-2; CDR3 protein: CASSFRLAGGNEQFF; CDR3 DNA: TGTGCCAGCAGCTTTAGACTAGCGGGAGGGAATGAGCAGTTCTTC
D gene: TRBD1; CDR3 length: 13; clone size: .; J gene: TRBJ1-1; V gene: TRBV19; CDR3 protein: CASSIRGLNEAFF; CDR3 DNA: TGTGCCAGTAGTATCAGGGGGCTGAATGAAGCTTTCTTT
D gene: .; CDR3 length: 16; clone size: .; J gene: TRBJ2-3; V gene: TRBV7-9; CDR3 protein: CASSPWDTRFTDTQYF; CDR3 DNA: TGTGCCAGCAGCCCCTGGGACACTAGATTCACAGATACGCAGTATTTT
D gene: TRBD1; CDR3 length: 15; clone size: .; J gene: TRBJ2-2; V gene: TRBV5-6; CDR3 protein: CASSFRDRGTGELFF; CDR3 DNA: TGTGCCAGCAGTTTCCGGGACAGGGGGACCGGGGAGCTGTTTTTT
D gene: .; CDR3 length: 13; clone size: .; J gene: TRBJ2-2; V gene: TRBV5-1; CDR3 protein: CASRSGVGGELFF; CDR3 DNA: TGCGCCAGCAGGTCAGGGGTAGGCGGGGAGCTGTTTTTT
D gene: .; CDR3 length: 12; clone size: .; J gene: TRBJ2-7; V gene: TRBV13; CDR3 protein: CASSAWGDEQYF; CDR3 DNA: TGTGCCAGCAGCGCCTGGGGGGACGAGCAGTACTTC
D gene: .; CDR3 length: 14; clone size: .; J gene: TRBJ1-2; V gene: TRBV5-4; CDR3 protein: CASSPEEESYGYTF; CDR3 DNA: TGTGCCAGCAGCCCCGAGGAGGAGAGCTATGGCTACACCTTC
D gene: TRBD1; CDR3 length: 14; clone size: .; J gene: TRBJ2-7; V gene: TRBV4-1; CDR3 protein: CASSQDPGGNEQYF; CDR3 DNA: TGCGCCAGCAGCCAAGACCCAGGGGGCAACGAGCAGTACTTC
D gene: TRBD2; CDR3 length: 15; clone size: .; J gene: TRBJ2-7; V gene: TRBV6-1; CDR3 protein: CASSANGAGGGEQYF; CDR3 DNA: TGTGCCAGCAGTGCAAATGGAGCGGGAGGCGGAGAGCAGTACTTC
D gene: .; CDR3 length: 14; clone size: .; J gene: TRBJ1-3; V gene: TRBV6-5; CDR3 protein: CASKAGVAGNTIYF; CDR3 DNA: TGTGCCAGCAAGGCCGGGGTAGCGGGAAACACCATATATTTT
D gene: .; CDR3 length: 13; clone size: once; J gene: TRBJ2-7; V gene: TRBV6-5; CDR3 protein: CASSPGVGYEQYF; CDR3 DNA: TGTGCCAGCAGTCCAGGGGTGGGCTACGAGCAGTACTTC
D gene: .; CDR3 length: 16; clone size: .; J gene: TRBJ1-2; V gene: TRBV4-1; CDR3 protein: CASSQQQAEMNYGYTF; CDR3 DNA: TGCGCCAGCAGCCAGCAACAGGCTGAAATGAACTATGGCTACACCTTC
D gene: .; CDR3 length: 15; clone size: .; J gene: TRBJ2-1; V gene: TRBV18; CDR3 protein: CASSPPVYSGNEQFF; CDR3 DNA: TGTGCCAGCTCACCACCGGTGTATTCCGGGAATGAGCAGTTCTTC
D gene: TRBD1; CDR3 length: 17; clone size: .; J gene: TRBJ2-3; V gene: TRBV10-3; CDR3 protein: CAIGGRLGGLNTDTQYF; CDR3 DNA: TGTGCCATAGGGGGCCGTCTAGGCGGACTTAACACAGATACGCAGTATTTT
D gene: TRBD1; CDR3 length: 15; clone size: .; J gene: TRBJ2-7; V gene: TRBV7-2; CDR3 protein: CASSLAAGGVYEQYF; CDR3 DNA: TGTGCCAGCAGCTTAGCGGCAGGGGGCGTCTACGAGCAGTACTTC
D gene: TRBD2; CDR3 length: 15; clone size: once; J gene: TRBJ2-7; V gene: TRBV19; CDR3 protein: CASSLAGGLSYEQYF; CDR3 DNA: TGTGCCAGTAGTCTAGCGGGAGGCCTCTCCTACGAGCAGTACTTC
D gene: TRBD2; CDR3 length: 14; clone size: .; J gene: TRBJ2-1; V gene: TRBV4-2; CDR3 protein: CASSQPSGRDEQFF; CDR3 DNA: TGTGCCAGCAGCCAACCTAGCGGGAGAGATGAGCAGTTCTTC
D gene: TRBD1; CDR3 length: 15; clone size: .; J gene: TRBJ1-5; V gene: TRBV19; CDR3 protein: CASSTTGQGMKAQHF; CDR3 DNA: TGTGCCAGTAGTACAACCGGACAGGGAATGAAGGCCCAGCATTTT
D gene: TRBD2; CDR3 length: 16; clone size: once; J gene: TRBJ2-1; V gene: TRBV9; CDR3 protein: CASSELAGLRNNEQFF; CDR3 DNA: TGTGCCAGCAGCGAGCTAGCGGGCCTACGGAACAATGAGCAGTTCTTC
D gene: .; CDR3 length: 13; clone size: .; J gene: TRBJ2-7; V gene: TRBV7-9; CDR3 protein: CASSLTEYYEQYF; CDR3 DNA: TGTGCCAGCAGCCTTACAGAATACTACGAGCAGTACTTC
D gene: TRBD1; CDR3 length: 13; clone size: .; J gene: TRBJ2-5; V gene: TRBV5-1; CDR3 protein: CASSSAGGETQYF; CDR3 DNA: TGCGCCAGCAGCTCAGCAGGGGGAGAGACCCAGTACTTC
D gene: .; CDR3 length: 15; clone size: .; J gene: TRBJ1-3; V gene: TRBV28; CDR3 protein: CASSLIVSSGNTIYF; CDR3 DNA: TGTGCCAGCAGTTTAATCGTTTCCTCTGGAAACACCATATATTTT
D gene: .; CDR3 length: 13; clone size: few; J gene: TRBJ1-1; V gene: TRBV6-1; CDR3 protein: CASSEFGGTEAFF; CDR3 DNA: TGTGCCAGCAGTGAATTCGGCGGGACTGAAGCTTTCTTT
D gene: .; CDR3 length: 15; clone size: .; J gene: TRBJ2-7; V gene: TRBV7-9; CDR3 protein: CASSFVEGRSYEQYF; CDR3 DNA: TGTGCCAGCAGCTTTGTAGAAGGGAGGTCCTACGAGCAGTACTTC
D gene: .; CDR3 length: 11; clone size: few; J gene: TRBJ1-4; V gene: TRBV20-1; CDR3 protein: CSASLNEKLFF; CDR3 DNA: TGCAGTGCTAGCCTGAATGAAAAACTGTTTTTT
D gene: .; CDR3 length: 14; clone size: .; J gene: TRBJ2-3; V gene: TRBV5-1; CDR3 protein: CASALGLSTDTQYF; CDR3 DNA: TGCGCCAGCGCCCTGGGGCTATCGACAGATACGCAGTATTTT
D gene: TRBD2; CDR3 length: 14; clone size: .; J gene: TRBJ2-7; V gene: TRBV27; CDR3 protein: CASSLTSGRTEQYF; CDR3 DNA: TGTGCCAGCAGTTTAACTAGCGGGAGAACCGAGCAGTACTTC